The sequence of this TCR beta chain was determined in a study of shared clonotypes between healthy human individuals. The assay was immunoSEQ multiplex PCR, and TCRdb's table has in-frame clones only and misses some. This sample has approximately 2.5 million clones; approximately 93% occur once, and the top ten carry roughly 0.39%. The germline V gene has CDR1 SGHRS and CDR2 YFSETQ. The length of the CDR3 is 17 residues. V was cut by 4 bases and J by 0 bases, with 16 bases left in between. Regarding the study as a whole: Even with large depth, rarefaction showed that sorted-subset sequencing was incomplete.

The split of CD4+ cells yielded CD45RA+ naive and CD45RA-negative memory subsets. Notes on this clone: Antigen specificity is unknown.

This receptor was identified in a man aged 18 to 30 in good health. Some clones in this sample may be carry-over from other donors' samples. Source material: naive CD4+ T cells from PBMCs. As to subset: CD45RA+ positively selected. This chain connects TRBV5-1 to TRBJ1-4; D possibly corresponds to TRBD1 (5 bases). Here the CDR3 reads CASSGASRASTNEKLFF. CDR3 sequence (DNA): TGCGCCAGCAGCGGGGCGTCCAGGGCCTCAACTAATGAAAAACTGTTTTTT.